In this sample, the clone carrying this TCR beta chain turned up once. Its antigen is not known. In the same sample, other DNA sequences code for this CDR3. Libraries were prepared by immunoSEQ multiplex PCR; TCRdb keeps only in-frame clonotypes and omits some of them. The sample lists hundreds of thousands of clones; around 90% were seen once. This sample is drawn from a study of Ad26.COV2.S vaccination and SARS-CoV-2 variants. Study details: Donor participated within the Ad26.COV2.S arm of the COV1001 trial. Administration of Ad26.COV2.S was intramuscular, either once or twice 56 days apart.

V was trimmed by 2 bases and J by 3 bases, leaving 7 bases between them. CDR3 length: 13 residues. CDR1 and CDR2 (germline): KGHSH, LQKENI. The study, taken as a whole, reports: Measures of TCR breadth and depth may have fallen short of total T cell responses.

Treatment described: about 20 received Ad26.COV2.S at low or high dose, single or two shots; several received placebo; per-sample allocation not given. Repertoires come from day 63 after the first vaccine or placebo injection. The vaccine antigen was prefusion-stabilized Wuhan SARS-CoV-2 spike. The V call is TRBV18, the J call TRBJ1-1; D may be TRBD1 (5 bases). The TCR originated in a person between 18 and 59 years old who received the Ad26.COV2.S COVID-19 vaccine or a placebo. This specimen was peripheral blood, taken in a trial of Ad26.COV2.S vaccine versus placebo. The CDR3 DNA follows: TGTGCCAGCTCACCATCCAGGGACACTGAAGCTTTCTTT. This translates into CASSPSRDTEAFF.